Here is one TCR beta chain with its context. What it binds is not known. Naive CD45RA+ and memory CD45RA-negative subsets were split from CD4+ cells. This entry comes from a study of shared clonotypes between healthy human individuals. General study points: Relative to their counterparts shared across all four donors, non-shared clonotypes exhibited diminished generation probabilities. Estimated richness was generally greater in naive than memory subsets.

Measured with immunoSEQ multiplex PCR; TCRdb has only the in-frame clones, and not every one. The table has 2 million to 3 million clones, 80% to 95% seen once. The sample comprised naive CD4+ T cells from PBMCs. The sample's subset: CD45RA+ positively selected. The sequence was collected from a man between 18 and 35 years old in good health. Some clones in this sample may be carry-over from other donors' samples.

DNA of the CDR3: TGTGCCAGCAGTTGGGACAGCTATAGCAATCAGCCCCAGCATTTT. As protein: CASSWDSYSNQPQHF. The chain is built from TRBV6-1 and TRBJ1-5, with 7 positions matching TRBD1. The CDR3 is 15 residues long. Losses at the gene ends were 5 bases for V and 0 bases for J; bases not matched to a gene: 4. CDR1 and CDR2 (germline): MNHNS, SASEGT.